These T cell receptor beta chains were read from a single sample in a study of blood T cell repertoires in COVID-19. Sequencing used immunoSEQ multiplex PCR; TCRdb keeps in-frame clones, though not all of them. The profile covers more than 150,000 clones, with approximately 80% appearing a single time and less than 15% taken by the ten largest. Source material: peripheral blood. Receptor source: a woman of 80 years or more with COVID-19, enrolled during active disease. CDR3s include the opening cysteine and the closing phenylalanine or tryptophan. D genes are given only for firm matches. Clone sizes are given selectively: once, few, many, or a class where the clone is expanded.

TRBV6-5,TRBD1,few,TRBJ1-4,CASRSGGTGAGKLFF,TGTGCCAGCAGGTCCGGAGGGACAGGGGCCGGAAAACTGTTTTTT
TRBV9,NA,NA,TRBJ2-3,CASSVGFGRGDTDTQYF,TGTGCCAGCAGCGTAGGATTCGGGCGGGGAGACACAGATACGCAGTATTTT
TRBV11-3,TRBD1,NA,TRBJ2-1,CASSLEGQVYNEQFF,TGTGCCAGCAGCTTAGAAGGACAGGTATACAATGAGCAGTTCTTC
TRBV18,TRBD2,once,TRBJ2-2,CASSPPPLAGGNTGELFF,TGTGCCAGCTCACCACCCCCCTTAGCGGGAGGCAACACCGGGGAGCTGTTTTTT
TRBV5-1,TRBD1,NA,TRBJ1-2,CASSLAGDRVGGYTF,TGCGCCAGCAGCTTGGCAGGGGACAGGGTCGGAGGCTACACCTTC
TRBV5-1,TRBD2,NA,TRBJ2-7,CASSLAGGGPYEQYF,TGCGCCAGCAGCTTGGCGGGGGGGGGACCCTACGAGCAGTACTTC
TRBV4-1,TRBD2,few,TRBJ2-5,CASSPRLAGGQETQYF,TGCGCCAGCAGCCCAAGACTAGCGGGGGGCCAAGAGACCCAGTACTTC
TRBV4-2,NA,NA,TRBJ1-2,CASSPGDGAYYGYTF,TGTGCCAGCAGCCCAGGGGACGGGGCCTACTATGGCTACACCTTC
TRBV7-9,NA,NA,TRBJ1-1,CASSLPQGANEAFF,TGTGCCAGCAGCTTACCCCAAGGGGCGAATGAAGCTTTCTTT
TRBV28,TRBD2,few,TRBJ2-7,CASSSSGGLSYEQYF,TGTGCCAGCAGTTCTAGCGGGGGTCTCTCCTACGAGCAGTACTTC
TRBV18,NA,NA,TRBJ2-7,CASSPYRASSYEQYF,TGTGCCAGCTCACCATACAGGGCAAGCTCCTACGAGCAGTACTTC
TRBV2,TRBD1,NA,TRBJ2-1,CASSGETGGAPFF,TGTGCCAGCAGTGGAGAGACAGGGGGCGCCCCCTTCTTC
TRBV27,TRBD1,NA,TRBJ2-3,CASSLSTGVPTDTQYF,TGTGCCAGCAGTTTATCGACAGGGGTCCCCACAGATACGCAGTATTTT
TRBV5-4,TRBD1,NA,TRBJ1-1,CASSYDRGWGNTEAFF,TGTGCCAGCAGCTATGACAGGGGTTGGGGAAACACTGAAGCTTTCTTT
TRBV11-3,TRBD1,few,TRBJ1-4,CASKAGTENEKLFF,TGTGCCAGCAAGGCTGGGACAGAAAATGAAAAACTGTTTTTT